This T cell receptor beta chain was documented in a study of shared clonotypes between healthy human individuals. Study conclusions and caveats: Non-shared clonotypes showed lower generation probabilities than clonotypes common to all four donors.

Nashville, Tennessee was home to all donors, each a Caucasian adult. As to this clone: Its specificity is unknown.

Per germline, CDR1 KGHSH and CDR2 LQKENI. The V gene lost 4 bases and the J gene lost 3 bases, with 21 bases spanning the gap. CDR3 size: 17 residues. Sequencing was performed with immunoSEQ multiplex PCR; in TCRdb, only in-frame clones are kept and a portion is missing. Altogether approximately 620,000 clones are present, roughly 97% being singletons, with the ten largest covering around 0.06%. The specimen was naive CD4+ T cells sorted from blood. The subset was: CD45RA+ positively selected. This sequence joins TRBV18 and TRBJ1-1; no clear D. This TCR was recovered from a woman in her twenties or thirties in good health. The CDR3 DNA reads TGTGCCAGCTCACTTGCGATTTACAGAGAAACCCACACTGAAGCTTTCTTT. Encoded protein: CASSLAIYRETHTEAFF.